This T cell receptor (beta chain) was found in a study of STAT3 mutations in large granular lymphocyte leukemia. General study points: Sampling intervals varied between patients and samples. A small but highly pathogenic clone may have been missed. All newly emerging clones after therapy were STAT3 wild type. Every T-cell large granular lymphocyte leukemia patient had at least one immunodominant TCR beta clonotype.

Worth noting for this clone: Antigen: not known.

Measured with immunoSEQ multiplex PCR; TCRdb has only the in-frame clones, and not every one. The sample has over 10,000 clones, 65% to 85% seen once. V was clipped by 5 bases and J by 1 base, with 9 bases between them. Germline V gene sequence: CDR1 MGHDK, CDR2 SYGVNS. CDR3 size: 13 residues. This chain links TRBV25-1 with TRBJ2-7, with D tentatively TRBD1 (6 bases). The sequenced sample was peripheral blood mononuclear cells. The sequence was obtained from a man aged 60 to 69 with T-cell large granular lymphocyte leukemia. Some clones in this sample may be carry-over from other donors' samples. CDR3 sequence reads: CASSPTGSYEQYF. The CDR3 nucleotides read TGTGCCAGCAGTCCAACAGGGTCCTACGAGCAGTACTTC.